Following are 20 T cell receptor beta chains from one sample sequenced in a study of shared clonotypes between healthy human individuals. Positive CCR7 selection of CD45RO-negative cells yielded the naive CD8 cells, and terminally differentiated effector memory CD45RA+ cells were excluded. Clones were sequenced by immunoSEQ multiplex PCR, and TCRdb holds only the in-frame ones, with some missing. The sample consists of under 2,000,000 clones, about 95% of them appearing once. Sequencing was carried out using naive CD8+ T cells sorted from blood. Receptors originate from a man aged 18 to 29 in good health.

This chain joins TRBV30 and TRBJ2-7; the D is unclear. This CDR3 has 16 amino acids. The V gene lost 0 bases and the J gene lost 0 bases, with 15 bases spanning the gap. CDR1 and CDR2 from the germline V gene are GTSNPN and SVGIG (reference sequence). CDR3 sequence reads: CAWSVRPDPGSYEQYF. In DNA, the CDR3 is TGTGCCTGGAGTGTAAGGCCAGACCCAGGCTCCTACGAGCAGTACTTC.

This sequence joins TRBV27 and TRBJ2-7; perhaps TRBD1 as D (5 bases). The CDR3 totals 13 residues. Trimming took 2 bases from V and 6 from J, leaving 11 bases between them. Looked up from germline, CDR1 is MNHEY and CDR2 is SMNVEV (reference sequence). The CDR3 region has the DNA TGTGCCAGCAGTTTACAGGGTTTTTCCGAGCAGTACTTC. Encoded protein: CASSLQGFSEQYF.

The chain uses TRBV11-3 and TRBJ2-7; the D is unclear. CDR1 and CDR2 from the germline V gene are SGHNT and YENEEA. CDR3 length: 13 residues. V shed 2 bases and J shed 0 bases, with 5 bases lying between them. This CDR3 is CASSLKGSYEQYF. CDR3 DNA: TGTGCCAGCAGCTTAAAGGGCTCCTACGAGCAGTACTTC.

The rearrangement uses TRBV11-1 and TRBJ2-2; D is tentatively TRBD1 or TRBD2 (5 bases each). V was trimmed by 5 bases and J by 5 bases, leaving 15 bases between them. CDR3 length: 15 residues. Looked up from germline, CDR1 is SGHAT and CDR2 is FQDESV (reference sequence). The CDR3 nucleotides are TGTGCCAGCAGCCCCCGGGACGGGTATACCGGGGAGCTGTTTTTT. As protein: CASSPRDGYTGELFF. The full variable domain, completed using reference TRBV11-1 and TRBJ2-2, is EAEVAQSPRYKITEKSQAVAFWCDPISGHATLYWYRQILGQGPELLVQFQDESVVDDSQLPKDRFSAERLKGVDSTLKIQPAELGDSAMYLCASSPRDGYTGELFFGEGSRLTVL.

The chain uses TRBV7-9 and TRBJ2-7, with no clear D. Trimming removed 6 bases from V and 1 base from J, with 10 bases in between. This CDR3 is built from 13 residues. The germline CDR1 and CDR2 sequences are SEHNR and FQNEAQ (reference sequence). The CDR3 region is CASSGQVSYEQYF. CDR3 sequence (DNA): TGTGCCAGCAGTGGGCAGGTGTCCTACGAGCAGTACTTC.

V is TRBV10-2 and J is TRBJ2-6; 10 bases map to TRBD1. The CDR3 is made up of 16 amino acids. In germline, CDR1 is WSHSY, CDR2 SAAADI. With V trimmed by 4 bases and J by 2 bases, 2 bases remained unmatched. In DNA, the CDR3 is TGCGCCAGCAGTGGACAGGGGGCGGCTGGGGCCAACGTCCTGACTTTC. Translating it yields CASSGQGAAGANVLTF.

CDR3 bases: TGTGCCAGCGACTTCTGGGAGCGACCTTTAGAAGAGCAGTACTTC. Translation: CASDFWERPLEEQYF. The J gene is TRBJ2-7, the V gene TRBV7-9, with D possibly matching TRBD2 (5 bases). With 8 bases removed from V and 7 bases from J, the gap between germline ends came to 24 bases. Per the germline V gene, CDR1 is SEHNR and CDR2 is FQNEAQ (reference sequence). The CDR3 is made up of 15 amino acids. Based on the CDR3 plus reference TRBV7-9 and TRBJ2-7, the full variable domain is DTGVSQNPRHKITKRGQNVTFRCDPISEHNRLYWYRQTLGQGPEFLTYFQNEAQLEKSRLLSDRFSAERPKGSFSTLEIQRTEQGDSAMYLCASDFWERPLEEQYFGPGTRLTVT.

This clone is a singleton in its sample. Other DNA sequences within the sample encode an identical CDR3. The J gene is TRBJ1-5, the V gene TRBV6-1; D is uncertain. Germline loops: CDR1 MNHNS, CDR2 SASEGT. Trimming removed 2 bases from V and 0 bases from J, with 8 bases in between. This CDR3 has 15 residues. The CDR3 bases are TGTGCCAGCAGTGAATCTGGTTTTAGCAATCAGCCCCAGCATTTT. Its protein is CASSESGFSNQPQHF.

The CDR3 nucleotides are TGTGCCTGGAGTACCGGACAGGGTAACTATGGCTACACCTTC. It translates to CAWSTGQGNYGYTF. The chain is built from TRBV30 and TRBJ1-2; 8 nucleotides agree with TRBD1. Losses at the gene ends were 2 bases for V and 1 base for J; bases not matched to a gene: 3. CDR1 is GTSNPN, CDR2 SVGIG, per germline (reference sequence). There are 14 residues in the CDR3. The complete variable domain, with remaining parts taken from reference TRBV30 and TRBJ1-2, reads SQTIHQWPATLVQPVGSPLSLECTVEGTSNPNLYWYRQAAGRGLQLLFYSVGIGQISSEVPQNLSASRPQDRQFILSSKKLLLSDSGFYLCAWSTGQGNYGYTFGSGTRLTVV.

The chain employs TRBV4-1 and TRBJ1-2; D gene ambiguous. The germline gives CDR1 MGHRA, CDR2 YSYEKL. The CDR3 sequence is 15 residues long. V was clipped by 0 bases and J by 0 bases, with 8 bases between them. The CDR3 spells CASSQESAANYGYTF. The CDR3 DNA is TGCGCCAGCAGCCAAGAATCGGCAGCTAACTATGGCTACACCTTC.

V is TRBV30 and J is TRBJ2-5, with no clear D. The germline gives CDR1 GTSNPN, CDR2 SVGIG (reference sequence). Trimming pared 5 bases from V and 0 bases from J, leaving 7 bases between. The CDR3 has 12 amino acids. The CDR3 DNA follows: TGTGCCTGGGAGAGTTACCAAGAGACCCAGTACTTC. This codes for CAWESYQETQYF.

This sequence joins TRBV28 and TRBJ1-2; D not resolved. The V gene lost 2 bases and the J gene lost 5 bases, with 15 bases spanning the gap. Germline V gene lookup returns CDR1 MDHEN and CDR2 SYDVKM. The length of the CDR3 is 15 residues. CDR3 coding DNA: TGTGCCAGCAGTTTACGAGAGGTTTTTGGGTATGGCTACACCTTC. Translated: CASSLREVFGYGYTF.

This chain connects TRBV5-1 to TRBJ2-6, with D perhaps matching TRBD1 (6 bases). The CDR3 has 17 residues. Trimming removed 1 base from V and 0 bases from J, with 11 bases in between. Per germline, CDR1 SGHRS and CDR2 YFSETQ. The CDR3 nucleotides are TGCGCCAGCAGCTTGTGGGACACACGCTCTGGGGCCAACGTCCTGACTTTC. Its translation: CASSLWDTRSGANVLTF.

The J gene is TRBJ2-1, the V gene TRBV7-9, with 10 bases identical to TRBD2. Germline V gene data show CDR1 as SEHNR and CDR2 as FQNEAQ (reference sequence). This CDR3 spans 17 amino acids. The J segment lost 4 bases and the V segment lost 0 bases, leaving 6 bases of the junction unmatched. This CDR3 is CASSLADLAGVYNEQFF. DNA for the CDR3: TGTGCCAGCAGCTTAGCGGATCTAGCGGGAGTTTACAATGAGCAGTTCTTC.

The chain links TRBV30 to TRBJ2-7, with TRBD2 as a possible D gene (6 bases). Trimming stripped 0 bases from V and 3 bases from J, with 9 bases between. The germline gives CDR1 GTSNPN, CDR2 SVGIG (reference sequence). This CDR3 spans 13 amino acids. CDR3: CAWSVMGGYEQYF. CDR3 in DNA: TGTGCCTGGAGTGTAATGGGGGGCTACGAGCAGTACTTC.

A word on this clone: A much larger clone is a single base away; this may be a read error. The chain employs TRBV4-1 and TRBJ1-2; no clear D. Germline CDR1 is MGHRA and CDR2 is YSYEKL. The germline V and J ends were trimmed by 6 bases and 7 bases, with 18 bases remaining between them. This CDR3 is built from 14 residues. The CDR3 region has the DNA TGCGCCAGCAGATCCGGCCAGGACCCCTGTGGCTACACCTTC. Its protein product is CASRSGQDPCGYTF.

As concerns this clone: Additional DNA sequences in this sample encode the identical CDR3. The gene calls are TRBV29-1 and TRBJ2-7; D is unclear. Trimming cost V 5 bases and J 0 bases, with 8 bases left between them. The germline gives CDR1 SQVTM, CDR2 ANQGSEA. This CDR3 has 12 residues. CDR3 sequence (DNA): TGCAGCGTTATCCAAGGCTCCTACGAGCAGTACTTC. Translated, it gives CSVIQGSYEQYF.

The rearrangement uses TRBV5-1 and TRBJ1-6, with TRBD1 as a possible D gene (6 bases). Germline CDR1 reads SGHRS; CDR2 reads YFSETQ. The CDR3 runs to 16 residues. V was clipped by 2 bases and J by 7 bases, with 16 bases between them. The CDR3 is CASSLSPQGLNSPLHF. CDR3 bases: TGCGCCAGCAGCTTAAGCCCGCAGGGGCTGAATTCACCCCTCCACTTT.

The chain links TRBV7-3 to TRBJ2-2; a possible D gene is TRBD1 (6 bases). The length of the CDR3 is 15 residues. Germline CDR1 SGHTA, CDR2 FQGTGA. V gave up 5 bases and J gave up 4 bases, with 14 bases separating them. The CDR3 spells CASSISQGFTGELFF. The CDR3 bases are TGTGCCAGCAGCATATCACAGGGTTTCACCGGGGAGCTGTTTTTT.

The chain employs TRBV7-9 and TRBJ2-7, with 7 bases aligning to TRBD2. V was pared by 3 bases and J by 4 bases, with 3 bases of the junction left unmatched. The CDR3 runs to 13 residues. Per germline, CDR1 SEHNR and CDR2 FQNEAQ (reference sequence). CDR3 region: CASSLTREYEQYF. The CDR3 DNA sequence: TGTGCCAGCAGCTTGACGCGGGAGTACGAGCAGTACTTC.